The 6 T cell receptor beta chains in this list originate from one sample, sequenced in a study of T cell repertoires in cytomegalovirus infection. TCRdb reanalysed the reads using MiXCR and keeps one entry per CDR3 protein. The sample shows 250,000 to 300,000 distinct CDR3 sequences, roughly 9.1% of them seen only once. Sequencing was done on a sample of PBMCs. The receptor set was obtained from a human donor in good health (CMV status not recorded). Some clones in this sample may be carry-over from other donors' samples.

This clonotype has ten or more counts. The chain joins TRBV7-6 to TRBJ1-1; weak D call: TRBD1 (6 bases). V was trimmed by 1 base and J by 7 bases, leaving 16 bases between them. The CDR3 spans 15 residues. Germline V gene data show CDR1 as SGHVS and CDR2 as FNYEAQ. The CDR3 spells CASSLVAGAGDEAFF. The DNA for the CDR3 is TGTGCCAGCAGCTTAGTGGCAGGGGCAGGTGATGAAGCTTTCTTT.

There are many counts of this clonotype. The chain combines TRBV11-2 with TRBJ1-6; 8 nucleotides agree with TRBD1. This CDR3 is 14 amino acids long. Germline V gene sequence: CDR1 SGHAT, CDR2 FQNNGV. V dropped 5 bases and J dropped 7; count of bases not matched to a gene: 4. The DNA of the CDR3 is TGTGCCAGCAGCGTCGACAGGGGAAATTCACCCCTCCACTTT. This translates into CASSVDRGNSPLHF.

This clonotype has ten or more counts. The chain links TRBV7-9 to TRBJ2-3; D tentatively fits TRBD1 or TRBD2 (5 bases each). The germline V gene has CDR1 SEHNR and CDR2 FQNEAQ (reference sequence). Trimming removed 0 bases from V and 5 bases from J, with 9 bases in between. This CDR3 has 14 amino acids. In DNA form, the CDR3 reads TGTGCCAGCAGCTTAGCTCTGAGGGGAGATACGCAGTATTTT. This codes for CASSLALRGDTQYF.

This clonotype showed up just once. The chain couples TRBV7-2 to TRBJ2-2, with D unclear. This CDR3 spans 14 amino acids. V was clipped by 5 bases and J by 6 bases, with 13 bases between them. The germline V gene encodes CDR1 SGHTA and CDR2 FQGNSA. In nucleotides, the CDR3 is TGTGCCAGCAGCCCAGTGGGGTCCCCCGGGGAGCTGTTTTTT. Protein: CASSPVGSPGELFF.

The chain recombines TRBV19 with TRBJ1-1; D is unclear. Germline CDR1 and CDR2: LNHDA and SQIVND (reference sequence). The CDR3 is 13 residues long. Trimming removed 9 bases at V and 1 base at J, with 12 bases between. The CDR3 DNA reads TGTGCCAGCGGGAGGCAGGAGAACACTGAAGCTTTCTTT. Amino acid sequence: CASGRQENTEAFF. Combining the CDR3 with reference TRBV19 and TRBJ1-1 gives the whole variable domain DGGITQSPKYLFRKEGQNVTLSCEQNLNHDAMYWYRQDPGQGLRLIYYSQIVNDFQKGDIAEGYSVSREKKESFPLTVTSAQKNPTAFYLCASGRQENTEAFFGQGTRLTVV.

This clonotype was counted between two and nine times. The chain is built from TRBV7-2 and TRBJ2-2; either TRBD1 or TRBD2 may supply D (5 bases each). Trimming left V 5 bases short and J 4 bases short, with 20 bases between. The germline CDR1 and CDR2 sequences are SGHTA and FQGNSA. The CDR3 extends over 17 amino acids. CDR3 region: CASSLTGTTLSTGELFF. The DNA of the CDR3 is TGTGCCAGCAGCCTAACCGGGACCACCCTGAGCACCGGGGAGCTGTTTTTT. Drawing the rest from reference TRBV7-2 and TRBJ2-2, the complete variable domain is GAGVSQSPSNKVTEKGKDVELRCDPISGHTALYWYRQSLGQGLEFLIYFQGNSAPDKSGLPSDRFSAERTGGSVSTLTIQRTQQEDSAVYLCASSLTGTTLSTGELFFGEGSRLTVL.